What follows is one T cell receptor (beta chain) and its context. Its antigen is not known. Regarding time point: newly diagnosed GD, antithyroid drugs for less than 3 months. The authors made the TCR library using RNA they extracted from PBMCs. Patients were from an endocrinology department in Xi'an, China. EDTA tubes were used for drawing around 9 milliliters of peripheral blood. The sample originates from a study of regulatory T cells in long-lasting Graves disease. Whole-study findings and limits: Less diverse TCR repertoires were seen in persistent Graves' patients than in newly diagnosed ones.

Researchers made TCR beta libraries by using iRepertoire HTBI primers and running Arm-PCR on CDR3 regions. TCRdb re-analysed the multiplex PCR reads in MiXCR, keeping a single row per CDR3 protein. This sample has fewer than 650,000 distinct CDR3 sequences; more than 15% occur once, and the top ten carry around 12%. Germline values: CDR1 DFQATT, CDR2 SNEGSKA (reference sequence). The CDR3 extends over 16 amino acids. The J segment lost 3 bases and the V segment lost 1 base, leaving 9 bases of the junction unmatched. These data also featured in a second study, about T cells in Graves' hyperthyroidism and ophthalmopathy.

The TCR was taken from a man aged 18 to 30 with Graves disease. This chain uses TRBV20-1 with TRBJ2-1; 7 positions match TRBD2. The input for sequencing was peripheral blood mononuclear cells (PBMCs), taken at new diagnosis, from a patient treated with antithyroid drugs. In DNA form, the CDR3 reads TGCAGTGCTAGAGTCAAACTAGCGTACAACTACAATGAGCAGTTCTTC. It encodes CSARVKLAYNYNEQFF.